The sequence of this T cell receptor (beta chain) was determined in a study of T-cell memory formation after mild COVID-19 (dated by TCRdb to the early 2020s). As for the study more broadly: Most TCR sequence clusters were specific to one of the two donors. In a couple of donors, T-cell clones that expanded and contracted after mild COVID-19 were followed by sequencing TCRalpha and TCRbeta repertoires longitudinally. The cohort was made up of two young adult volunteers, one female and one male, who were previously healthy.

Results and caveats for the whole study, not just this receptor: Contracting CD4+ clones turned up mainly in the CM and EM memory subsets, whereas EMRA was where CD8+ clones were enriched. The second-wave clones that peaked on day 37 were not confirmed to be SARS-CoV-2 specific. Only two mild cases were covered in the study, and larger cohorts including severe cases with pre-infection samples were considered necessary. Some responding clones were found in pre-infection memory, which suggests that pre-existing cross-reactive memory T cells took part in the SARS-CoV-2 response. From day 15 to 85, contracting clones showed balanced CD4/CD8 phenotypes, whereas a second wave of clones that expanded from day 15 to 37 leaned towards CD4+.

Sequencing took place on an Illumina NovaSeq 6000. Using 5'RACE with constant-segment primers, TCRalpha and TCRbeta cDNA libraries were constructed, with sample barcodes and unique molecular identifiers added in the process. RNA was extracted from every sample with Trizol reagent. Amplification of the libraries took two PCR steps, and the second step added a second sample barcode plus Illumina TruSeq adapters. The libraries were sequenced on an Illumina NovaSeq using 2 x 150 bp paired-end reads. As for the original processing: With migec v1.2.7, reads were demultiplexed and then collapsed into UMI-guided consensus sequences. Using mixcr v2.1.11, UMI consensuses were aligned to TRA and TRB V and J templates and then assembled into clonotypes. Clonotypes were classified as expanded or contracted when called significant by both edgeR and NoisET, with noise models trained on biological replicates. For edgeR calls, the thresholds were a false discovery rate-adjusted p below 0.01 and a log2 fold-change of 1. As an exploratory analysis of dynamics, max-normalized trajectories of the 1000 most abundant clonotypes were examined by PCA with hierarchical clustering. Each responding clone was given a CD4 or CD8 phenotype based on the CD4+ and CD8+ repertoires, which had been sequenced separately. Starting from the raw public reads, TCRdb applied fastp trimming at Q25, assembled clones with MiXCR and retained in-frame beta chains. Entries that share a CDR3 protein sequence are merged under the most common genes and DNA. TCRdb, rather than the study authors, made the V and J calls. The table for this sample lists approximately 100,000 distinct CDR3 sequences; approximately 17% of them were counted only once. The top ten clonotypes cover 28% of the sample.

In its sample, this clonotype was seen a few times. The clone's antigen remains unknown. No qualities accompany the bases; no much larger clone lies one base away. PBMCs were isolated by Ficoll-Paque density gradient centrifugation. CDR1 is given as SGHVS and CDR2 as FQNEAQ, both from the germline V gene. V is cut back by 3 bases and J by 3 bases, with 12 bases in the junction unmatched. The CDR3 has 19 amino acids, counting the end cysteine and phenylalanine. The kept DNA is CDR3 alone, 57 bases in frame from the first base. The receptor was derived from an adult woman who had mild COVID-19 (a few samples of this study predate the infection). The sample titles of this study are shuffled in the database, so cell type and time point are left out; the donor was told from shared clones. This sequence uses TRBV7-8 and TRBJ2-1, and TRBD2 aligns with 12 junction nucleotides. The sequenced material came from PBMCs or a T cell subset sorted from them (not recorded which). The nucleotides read TGTGCCAGCAGCTTTCCGGCGCTAGCGGGAGGGCCGATCTACAATGAGCAGTTCTTC. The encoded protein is CASSFPALAGGPIYNEQFF.